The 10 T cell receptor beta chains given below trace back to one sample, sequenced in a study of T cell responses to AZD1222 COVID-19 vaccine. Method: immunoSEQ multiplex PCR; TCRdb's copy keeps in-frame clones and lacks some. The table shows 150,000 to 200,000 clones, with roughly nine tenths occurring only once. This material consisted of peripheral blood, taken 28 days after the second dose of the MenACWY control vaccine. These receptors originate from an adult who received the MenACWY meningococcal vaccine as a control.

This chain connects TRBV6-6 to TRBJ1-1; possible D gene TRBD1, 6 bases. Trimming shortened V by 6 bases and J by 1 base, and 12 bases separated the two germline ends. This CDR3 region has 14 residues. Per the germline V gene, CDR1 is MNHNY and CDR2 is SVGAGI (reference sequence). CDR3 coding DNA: TGTGCCAGCAGAGCCGGGACAAGGAACACTGAAGCTTTCTTT. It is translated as CASRAGTRNTEAFF.

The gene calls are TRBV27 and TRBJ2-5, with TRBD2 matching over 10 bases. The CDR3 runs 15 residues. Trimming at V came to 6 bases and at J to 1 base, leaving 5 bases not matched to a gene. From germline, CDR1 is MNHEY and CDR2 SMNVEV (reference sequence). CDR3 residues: CASSRAGGIQETQYF. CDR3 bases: TGTGCCAGCAGCCGAGCGGGAGGGATCCAAGAGACCCAGTACTTC.

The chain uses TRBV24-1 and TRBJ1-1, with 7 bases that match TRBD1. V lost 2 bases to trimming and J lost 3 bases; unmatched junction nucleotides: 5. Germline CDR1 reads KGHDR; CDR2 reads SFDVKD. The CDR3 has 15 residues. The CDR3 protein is CATSDSHRGYTEAFF. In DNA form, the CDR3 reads TGTGCCACCAGTGATTCCCACAGGGGATACACTGAAGCTTTCTTT.

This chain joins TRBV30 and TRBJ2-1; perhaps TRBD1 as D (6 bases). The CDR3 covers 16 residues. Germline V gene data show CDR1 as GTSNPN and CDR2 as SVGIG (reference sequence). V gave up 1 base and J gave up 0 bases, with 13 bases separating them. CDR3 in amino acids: CAWSATLGGSYNEQFF. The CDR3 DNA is TGTGCCTGGAGTGCTACCCTAGGGGGCTCCTACAATGAGCAGTTCTTC. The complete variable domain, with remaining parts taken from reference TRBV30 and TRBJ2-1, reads SQTIHQWPATLVQPVGSPLSLECTVEGTSNPNLYWYRQAAGRGLQLLFYSVGIGQISSEVPQNLSASRPQDRQFILSSKKLLLSDSGFYLCAWSATLGGSYNEQFFGPGTRLTVL.

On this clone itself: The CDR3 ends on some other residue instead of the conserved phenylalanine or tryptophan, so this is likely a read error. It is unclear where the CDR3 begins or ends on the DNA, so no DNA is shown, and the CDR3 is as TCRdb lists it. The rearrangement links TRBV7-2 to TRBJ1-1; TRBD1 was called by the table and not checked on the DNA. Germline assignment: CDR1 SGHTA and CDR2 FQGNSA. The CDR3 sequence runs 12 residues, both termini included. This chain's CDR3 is CATTRGTGAPRL.

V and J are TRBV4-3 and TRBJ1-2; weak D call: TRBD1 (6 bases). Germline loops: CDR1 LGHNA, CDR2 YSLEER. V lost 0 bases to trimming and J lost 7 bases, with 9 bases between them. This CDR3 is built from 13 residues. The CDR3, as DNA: TGCGCCAGCAGCCAAGAAGGAGGGGGTGGCTACACCTTC. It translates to CASSQEGGGGYTF.

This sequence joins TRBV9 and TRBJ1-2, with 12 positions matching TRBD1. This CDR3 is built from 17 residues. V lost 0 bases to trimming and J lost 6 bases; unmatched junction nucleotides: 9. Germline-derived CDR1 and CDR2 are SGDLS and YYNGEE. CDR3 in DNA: TGTGCCAGCAGCGTAGGGGGACAGGGGGCCCTAGTGGATGGCTACACCTTC. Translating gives CASSVGGQGALVDGYTF.

This CDR3 is CASSPSAGANVLTF. The CDR3 DNA is TGTGCCAGCTCACCATCGGCTGGGGCCAACGTCCTGACTTTC. The V call is TRBV18, the J call TRBJ2-6; D is unresolved. CDR1 KGHSH and CDR2 LQKENI come from the germline V gene. The germline V and J ends were trimmed by 2 bases and 2 bases, with 4 bases remaining between them. This CDR3 is built from 14 residues. The full variable domain, rest sourced from reference TRBV18 and TRBJ2-6, is NAGVMQNPRHLVRRRGQEARLRCSPMKGHSHVYWYRQLPEEGLKFMVYLQKENIIDESGMPKERFSAEFPKEGPSILRIQQVVRGDSAAYFCASSPSAGANVLTFGAGSRLTVL.

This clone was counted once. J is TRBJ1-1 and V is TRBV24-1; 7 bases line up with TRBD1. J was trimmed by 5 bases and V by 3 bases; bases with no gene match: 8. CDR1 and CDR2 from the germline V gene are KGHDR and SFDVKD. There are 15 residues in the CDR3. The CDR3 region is CATSDPRGPGTEAFF. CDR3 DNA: TGTGCCACCAGTGATCCGAGGGGGCCTGGAACTGAAGCTTTCTTT.

Here the CDR3 reads CASSQGSTRSSYNEQFF. CDR3 DNA sequence: TGCGCCAGCAGCCAGGGGTCGACTCGAAGCTCCTACAATGAGCAGTTCTTC. The gene calls are TRBV4-3 and TRBJ2-1; D is unresolved. This CDR3 comprises 17 residues. Germline V gene sequence: CDR1 LGHNA, CDR2 YSLEER. V lost 3 bases, J lost 0 bases, and 15 bases lay in between.